This is a list of T cell receptor beta chains from one sample in a study of T cell responses to AZD1222 COVID-19 vaccine. The data were produced by immunoSEQ multiplex PCR, yet TCRdb's version contains in-frame clones alone and is incomplete. This table has around 180,000 clones, 90% appearing once. The material was peripheral blood, obtained on day 0 of AZD1222 vaccination. The receptors stem from an adult in good health. CDR3s include the opening cysteine and the closing phenylalanine or tryptophan. The order of the fields is CDR3 protein, V gene, D gene, J gene. A D gene is named only where the DNA matches it firmly.

CDR3aa: CASSLIQPNSPLHF
v_gene: TRBV5-4
d_gene: .
j_gene: TRBJ1-6

CDR3aa: CASSQQGQGGTEAFF
v_gene: TRBV5-6
d_gene: TRBD1
j_gene: TRBJ1-1

CDR3aa: CASSLGQGAGEQFF
v_gene: TRBV7-9
d_gene: TRBD1
j_gene: TRBJ2-1

CDR3aa: CASSFVGQPQHF
v_gene: TRBV7-2
d_gene: .
j_gene: TRBJ1-5

CDR3aa: CASSLSREYNSPLHF
v_gene: TRBV18
d_gene: .
j_gene: TRBJ1-6

CDR3aa: CASSYRFSGANVLTF
v_gene: TRBV27
d_gene: .
j_gene: TRBJ2-6

CDR3aa: CAWSTGHSPLHF
v_gene: TRBV30
d_gene: .
j_gene: TRBJ1-6

CDR3aa: CASSPGTGPYEQYF
v_gene: TRBV5-1
d_gene: TRBD1
j_gene: TRBJ2-7

CDR3aa: CASTSGTSGPYEQYF
v_gene: TRBV6-5
d_gene: TRBD2
j_gene: TRBJ2-7

CDR3aa: CAISEFSGGSTDTQYF
v_gene: TRBV10-3
d_gene: TRBD2
j_gene: TRBJ2-3

CDR3aa: CASSEGQGIFYEQYF
v_gene: TRBV25-1
d_gene: .
j_gene: TRBJ2-7

CDR3aa: CASSTGQGEGSPLHF
v_gene: TRBV7-2
d_gene: TRBD1
j_gene: TRBJ1-6

CDR3aa: CASSWGAGNQPQHF
v_gene: TRBV5-6
d_gene: .
j_gene: TRBJ1-5

CDR3aa: CATSRGGTGRNTEAFF
v_gene: TRBV15
d_gene: TRBD1
j_gene: TRBJ1-1

CDR3aa: CASSSHSGAKNIQYF
v_gene: TRBV6-2/TRBV6-3
d_gene: TRBD2
j_gene: TRBJ2-4

CDR3aa: CASSQVTVAGGEKLFF
v_gene: TRBV3-1/TRBV3-2
d_gene: TRBD1
j_gene: TRBJ1-4

CDR3aa: CATSDSSTGVQYF
v_gene: TRBV24-1
d_gene: TRBD1
j_gene: TRBJ2-7

CDR3aa: CASSDGGQGAQPQHF
v_gene: TRBV6-4
d_gene: TRBD1
j_gene: TRBJ1-5

CDR3aa: CASSPGTEGETQYF
v_gene: TRBV19
d_gene: .
j_gene: TRBJ2-5

CDR3aa: CASSVDLLNEQFF
v_gene: TRBV9
d_gene: .
j_gene: TRBJ2-1

CDR3aa: CASSHVGVGGARGNTIYF
v_gene: TRBV3-1/TRBV3-2
d_gene: .
j_gene: TRBJ1-3

CDR3aa: CASSLPTGATGYTF
v_gene: TRBV19
d_gene: TRBD1
j_gene: TRBJ1-2

CDR3aa: CASSIRGRLLSGNTIYF
v_gene: TRBV19
d_gene: .
j_gene: TRBJ1-3

CDR3aa: CASSPGTHYEQYF
v_gene: TRBV18
d_gene: .
j_gene: TRBJ2-7

CDR3aa: CASSLVAGSYEQYF
v_gene: TRBV11-1
d_gene: .
j_gene: TRBJ2-7

CDR3aa: CASSLLGTYNEQFF
v_gene: TRBV7-9
d_gene: .
j_gene: TRBJ2-1

CDR3aa: CTSSQDSGNGNQPQHF
v_gene: TRBV1
d_gene: .
j_gene: TRBJ1-5

CDR3aa: CATSDGPDYGYTF
v_gene: TRBV15
d_gene: .
j_gene: TRBJ1-2

CDR3aa: CASSQDLQVPGTEAFF
v_gene: TRBV4-3
d_gene: .
j_gene: TRBJ1-1

CDR3aa: CASSSTGGSRYNEQFF
v_gene: TRBV5-1
d_gene: .
j_gene: TRBJ2-1

CDR3aa: CASSVTGPGTDTQYF
v_gene: TRBV9
d_gene: .
j_gene: TRBJ2-3

CDR3aa: CASSLGQPNTEAFF
v_gene: TRBV9
d_gene: TRBD1
j_gene: TRBJ1-1

CDR3aa: CASSLGGTVGSPLHF
v_gene: TRBV7-2
d_gene: TRBD1
j_gene: TRBJ1-6

CDR3aa: CASSLGQNQPQHF
v_gene: TRBV5-8
d_gene: .
j_gene: TRBJ1-5

CDR3aa: CASSTGQGVHEQYF
v_gene: TRBV27
d_gene: TRBD1
j_gene: TRBJ2-7

CDR3aa: CASREGGGEKLFF
v_gene: TRBV6-5
d_gene: .
j_gene: TRBJ1-4

CDR3aa: CASSLTFF
v_gene: TRBV7-2
d_gene: .
j_gene: TRBJ1-1

CDR3aa: CASRRDPGQGSNEQFF
v_gene: TRBV5-5
d_gene: TRBD1
j_gene: TRBJ2-1

CDR3aa: CASSLQGLGSSPLHF
v_gene: TRBV7-3
d_gene: .
j_gene: TRBJ1-6

CDR3aa: CASSLGSRATNEKLFF
v_gene: TRBV7-2
d_gene: .
j_gene: TRBJ1-4

CDR3aa: CASSLPGRQETQYF
v_gene: TRBV6-2/TRBV6-3
d_gene: .
j_gene: TRBJ2-5

CDR3aa: CASSLGGQRSEKLFF
v_gene: TRBV28
d_gene: .
j_gene: TRBJ1-4

CDR3aa: CASSPTAIAGVAETQYF
v_gene: TRBV21-1
d_gene: .
j_gene: TRBJ2-5

CDR3aa: CATSRERSGELFF
v_gene: TRBV15
d_gene: .
j_gene: TRBJ2-2

CDR3aa: CASSKNRGREETQYF
v_gene: TRBV10-2
d_gene: TRBD1
j_gene: TRBJ2-5

CDR3aa: CASSGGGGANNYGYTF
v_gene: TRBV5-1
d_gene: TRBD1
j_gene: TRBJ1-2

CDR3aa: CASSPPSTGPQETQYF
v_gene: TRBV7-2
d_gene: .
j_gene: TRBJ2-5

CDR3aa: CASSRGAGDYNEQFF
v_gene: TRBV27
d_gene: .
j_gene: TRBJ2-1

CDR3aa: CASSQDEGWEYGYTF
v_gene: TRBV4-1
d_gene: .
j_gene: TRBJ1-2

CDR3aa: CASSLAPGQGAGELFF
v_gene: TRBV7-9
d_gene: TRBD1
j_gene: TRBJ2-2

CDR3aa: CASSDLSRGGKYF
v_gene: TRBV5-1
d_gene: .
j_gene: TRBJ2-7

CDR3aa: CATRVGETQYF
v_gene: TRBV6-5
d_gene: .
j_gene: TRBJ2-5

CDR3aa: CASRSLSYEQYF
v_gene: TRBV28
d_gene: .
j_gene: TRBJ2-7